The sequence of this T cell receptor beta chain was determined in a study of blood T cell repertoires in COVID-19 (TCRdb year 2020). Study-level background: Samples covering the acute and convalescent phases of COVID-19 were provided by collaborators in the United States, Italy and Spain. The prospective study material was composed of cDNA or gDNA derived from T cells, B-cell-depleted T cells, or PBMCs. Nearly every sample came with metadata listing a de-identified subject ID, COVID-19 status, age in years and sex. Where available, HLA class I and class II types were obtained from metadata supplied by the sample provider rather than from assay-based typing. The samples were drawn from the first 160 participants of the ongoing ImmuneRACE study and from 950 to 1,500 subjects provided by 6 global collaborators. The repertoires were released in a freely available public database meant as a resource for research on the immune response to SARS-CoV-2. The dataset comprised deeply sampled blood TCRbeta repertoires from subjects exposed to, actively infected with, or recovered from COVID-19. The paper as a whole reports these results and caveats: The quantity of clinical and demographic metadata differed by source and by participant and was supplied without curation.

On this clone: The target of this receptor is not known. The record has no base qualities; no much larger clone is one base away.

The germline V gene (reference sequence) specifies LNHDA as CDR1 and SQIVND as CDR2. The germline ends are 11 bases apart after V is trimmed by 3 bases and J by 6 bases. The CDR3 contains 13 residues, cysteine and phenylalanine counted. The retained sequence is limited to the CDR3, 39 bases, with the frame set at the first base. The immunoSEQ Assay, a bias-controlled multiplex PCR, was used to amplify TCRbeta CDR3 regions from genomic DNA. Per the original workflow: Within the assay, amplification of reference gene primers was used to estimate how many nucleated cells each sample contained. Sequence reads were collapsed and filtered to measure the absolute abundance of every unique TCRbeta CDR3 rearrangement. For each sample, productive Simpson clonality was calculated by taking the square root of Simpson's diversity index across productive rearrangements. The table was pulled from immuneACCESS by TCRdb, which kept in-frame rearrangements only. Such tables lose some clones; where checked, under half of the loss comes from unresolved V genes, and the rest has no known cause. V and J calls and clone size are copied from that table; D and trimming were computed from the DNA. The sample table shows about 360,000 clones, and around nine tenths are seen once. The ten largest account for around 2.9% of the sample.

Whole blood was collected in K2EDTA tubes by collaborating institutions according to the institutions' own protocols. For TCRbeta analysis, collaborators shipped samples in one of three forms: frozen whole blood, isolated PBMCs, or DNA extracted from either of those sample types. The receptor's source is a human donor in a cohort sampled during active COVID-19. Sequencing input: peripheral blood. The rearranged chain carries TRBV19 and TRBJ1-2, with the D gene call left open. The DNA sequence is TGTGCCAGTAGTATGAACCGACGGGATGGCTACACCTTC. This codes for CASSMNRRDGYTF.